The rows below give T cell receptor beta chains drawn from one sample of a study of blood T cell repertoires in COVID-19. Profiling relied on immunoSEQ multiplex PCR, and the TCRdb table lists in-frame clones only, not all of them. The repertoire has 300,000 or so clones, approximately 85% of them found once; the top ten carry 1.5% to 2%. Sequencing was performed on peripheral blood. These receptors originate from a woman aged 45-65 years with acute or convalescent COVID-19. The conserved cysteine and the conserved F or W are not part of the CDR3 here.

v_call cdr3_aa
TRBV4-3 ASSQGLLESGGYT
TRBV18 ASSRTGADSGNTIY
TRBV28 ASSGQGTGNQPQH
TRBV18 ASSPLGATGTDTQY
TRBV19 ASSQGNSQPQH
TRBV6-1 ASSDRLRTDTQY
TRBV15 ATSRDWFAGGYNEQF
TRBV5-1 ASSTPGAGANVLT
TRBV15 ATSRERGQETQY
TRBV4-2 ASSQVGGQETQY
TRBV24-1 ATSDLPGGGHTDTQY
TRBV18 ASSHRGSYEQY
TRBV29-1 SVEVSGQSSYEQY
TRBV28 ASREGPTRNYGYT
TRBV11-3 ASSMGLAGIYEQY
TRBV27 ASSLNRAPRETQY
TRBV28 ASSSSDRFVEKLF
TRBV6-5 ASSYWGGGYNEQF
TRBV5-1 ASSFAGSTEAF
TRBV19 ASSGGLAGGDNEQF
TRBV4-1 ASSQSLSVGLAVHNEQF
TRBV7-3 ASSPQASLAKNIQY
TRBV29-1 SFGHTTYEQY
TRBV3-1/TRBV3-2 ASSQGDDRFGLSSYNSPLH
TRBV28 ASIGTSGRPNTGELF
TRBV6-2/TRBV6-3 ASSPLNEQF
TRBV30 AWNRDRESYGYT
TRBV4-2 ASSQTGTGYSPLH
TRBV24-1 ATSQAGGGNTEAF
TRBV27 ASSSDRYNSPLH